Listed below are T cell receptor beta chains from one sample, sequenced in a study of T cell responses to AZD1222 COVID-19 vaccine. Assay: immunoSEQ multiplex PCR; the TCRdb copy retains only in-frame clones and omits some. The table lists 95,000 to 150,000 clones, roughly 90% of them singletons, with 4.4% in the top ten. Sequencing was performed on peripheral blood, taken on day 0 of AZD1222 vaccination. Receptors originate from an adult in good health. CDR3s include the opening cysteine and the closing phenylalanine or tryptophan. D genes are given only for firm matches. Size tells how often a clone was seen (once, few, many) or the class of an expanded clone, and some rows leave it out.

j_gene,abundance,v_gene,d_gene,CDR3nt,CDR3aa
TRBJ1-2,.,TRBV6-5,.,TGTGCCAGCAGTTACTCGAAGGGTGGGGACTATGGCTACACCTTC,CASSYSKGGDYGYTF
TRBJ2-5,.,TRBV5-1,.,TGCGCCAGCAGCCCTGCGGCAGGGCAAGAGACCCAGTACTTC,CASSPAAGQETQYF
TRBJ2-7,.,TRBV2,.,TGTGCCAGCAGTTCTCGCTACGAGCAGTACTTC,CASSSRYEQYF
TRBJ1-5,.,TRBV19,TRBD1,TGTGCCAGTAGCTACGAACAGGGGTTCAATCAGCCCCAGCATTTT,CASSYEQGFNQPQHF
TRBJ2-3,.,TRBV15,.,TGTGCCACCAGCATGGGGGGTGGCACAGATACGCAGTATTTT,CATSMGGGTDTQYF
TRBJ2-3,.,TRBV24-1,.,TGTGCCACCAGTGATCCCCGGGACTCCGGGTTTAAGCAGTATTTT,CATSDPRDSGFKQYF
TRBJ1-6,once,TRBV11-2,.,TGTGCCAGCAGCGTGAGATTGCGGGGGGGATCCTATAATTCACCCCTCCACTTT,CASSVRLRGGSYNSPLHF
TRBJ1-4,once,TRBV18,TRBD1,TGTGCCAGCTCACCTGGGACAGGGGGGCTCGGTGAAAAACTGTTTTTT,CASSPGTGGLGEKLFF
TRBJ2-5,.,TRBV4-3,TRBD1,TGCGCCAGCAGCCAAGGGGATAACAGGGGAGAGACCCAGTACTTC,CASSQGDNRGETQYF
TRBJ2-5,once,TRBV19,.,TGTGCCAGTAGTCGAGCGTTTCAAGAGACCCAGTACTTC,CASSRAFQETQYF
TRBJ1-4,.,TRBV2,.,TGTGCCAGCGGCGGCCAGGGGAAACTGTTTTTT,CASGGQGKLFF
TRBJ2-2,.,TRBV6-5,.,TGTGCCAGCAGCTATGGAGGGGCGCTGGCCGGGGAGCTGTTTTTT,CASSYGGALAGELFF
TRBJ1-6,.,TRBV19,TRBD1,TGTGCCAGTAGTGAAGGGGACAGCCTTAATTCACCCCTCCACTTT,CASSEGDSLNSPLHF
TRBJ1-1,.,TRBV11-3,.,TGTGCCAGCAGCTCTCCGTACGGGGCGGACAACACTGAAGCTTTCTTT,CASSSPYGADNTEAFF
TRBJ2-7,once,TRBV29-1,TRBD1,TGCAGCGCCGACTCCGGACAGGGGGTCGAGCAGTACTTC,CSADSGQGVEQYF
TRBJ1-3,.,TRBV2,.,TGTGCCAGCAGCGTGCAGACAACCGGAAACACCATATATTTT,CASSVQTTGNTIYF
TRBJ1-1,.,TRBV7-9,.,TGTGCCAGCAGCTTAGGGCGGGGCCTGGTTGAAGCTTTCTTT,CASSLGRGLVEAFF
TRBJ1-2,.,TRBV5-8,.,TGTGCCACCGCCCTCGGACAGTCGATTAACTATGGCTACACCTTC,CATALGQSINYGYTF
TRBJ2-7,few,TRBV6-6,TRBD1,TGTGCCAGCAGAGCGACAGGGGGAAGCTACGAGCAGTACTTC,CASRATGGSYEQYF
TRBJ1-6,.,TRBV7-3,TRBD1,TGTGCCAGCAGACACAGGGGACGTAATTCACCCCTCCACTTT,CASRHRGRNSPLHF
TRBJ2-3,.,TRBV3-1/TRBV3-2,.,TGTGCCAGCAGCCACCGCGCCCGGTCCCGCACAGATACGCAGTATTTT,CASSHRARSRTDTQYF
TRBJ2-7,.,TRBV2,.,TGTGCCAGCCTTTTATACGAATACGAGCAGTACTTC,CASLLYEYEQYF
TRBJ1-1,.,TRBV25-1,.,TGTGCCAGCAGTGAAGGGGGGGGGAACACTGAAGCTTTCTTT,CASSEGGGNTEAFF
TRBJ2-5,.,TRBV29-1,.,TGCAGCGCCCAAGTCCAAGAGACCCAGTACTTC,CSAQVQETQYF
TRBJ2-2,.,TRBV7-3,.,TGTGCCAGCAGCCCCCAATTCCCGGGGACCGCGGCCACCGGGGAGCTGTTTTTT,CASSPQFPGTAATGELFF
TRBJ2-7,.,TRBV2,TRBD2,TGTGCCAGCAGTGCGGGGGGTAGCGGTGCCTACGAGCAGTACTTC,CASSAGGSGAYEQYF
TRBJ2-3,.,TRBV6-6,TRBD2,TGTGCCAGCAGTGGGACCTCCTCGGGGGGGCCGGCTACGCAGTATTTT,CASSGTSSGGPATQYF
TRBJ1-4,.,TRBV6-6,.,TGTGCCAGCACCCCTGGGACAAACGAAAAACTGTTTTTT,CASTPGTNEKLFF
TRBJ2-5,.,TRBV3-1/TRBV3-2,TRBD2,TGTGCCAGCAGCCATCTAGCGGGGGGGCACGGGACCCAGTACTTC,CASSHLAGGHGTQYF
TRBJ2-7,.,TRBV11-2,.,TGTGCCAGCAGCTTAGACCCAAGCGGTTGGGGCGAGCAGTACTTC,CASSLDPSGWGEQYF
TRBJ1-4,.,TRBV9,.,TGTGCCAGCAGCGTCGACTACGAGCCTAATGAAAAACTGTTTTTT,CASSVDYEPNEKLFF
TRBJ2-6,.,TRBV5-1,.,TGCGCCAGCAGCACCACCAGACAGGCAGTCACTGGGGCCAACGTCCTGACTTTC,CASSTTRQAVTGANVLTF
TRBJ2-7,.,TRBV9,TRBD2,TGTGCCAGCAGCGCTGGGACTAGCGGTTACGAGCAGTACTTC,CASSAGTSGYEQYF
TRBJ2-3,.,TRBV28,TRBD2,TGTGCCAGCAGTAGCGGGACTAGCGGTCCTCTTGGAGATACGCAGTATTTT,CASSSGTSGPLGDTQYF
TRBJ2-7,.,TRBV10-3,.,TGTGCCATCACTAACGGAAAGACCTACGAGCAGTACTTC,CAITNGKTYEQYF
TRBJ1-6,.,TRBV10-3,TRBD1,TGTGCCATAACCGGGACAGATAATTCACCCCTCCACTTT,CAITGTDNSPLHF
TRBJ1-1,.,TRBV7-9,TRBD1,TGTGCCAGCAGCTTATCAGGGGGTGAAGCTTTCTTT,CASSLSGGEAFF
TRBJ2-5,.,TRBV18,.,TGTGCCAGCTCACGAATCGTCCCGAAGGGGGGTCTCCAAGAGACCCAGTACTTC,CASSRIVPKGGLQETQYF
TRBJ2-5,.,TRBV12-3/TRBV12-4,TRBD2,TGTGCCAGCAGCCAAACGGGGGGGACCCAGTACTTC,CASSQTGGTQYF
TRBJ2-5,.,TRBV21-1,.,TGTGCCAGCAGCTTCTCGAGGGGATTACTACGGGAGACCCAGTACTTC,CASSFSRGLLRETQYF
TRBJ2-3,.,TRBV27,.,TGTGCCAGCACCGGATCGCGGGACAGACTCACAGATACGCAGTATTTT,CASTGSRDRLTDTQYF
TRBJ1-1,.,TRBV24-1,.,TGTGCCACCAGTGGCGTGAGGGGCACTGAAGCTTTCTTT,CATSGVRGTEAFF